Below, one T cell receptor (beta chain) is given with its context. The sample originates from a study of blood T cell repertoires in COVID-19. Background on the study: Material from acute and convalescent COVID-19 was sourced from the United States, Italy and Spain. PBMCs, B-cell-depleted T cells, or T cells were the source of the cDNA or gDNA that made up the material.

As handled by the study authors: The authors estimated nucleated cell counts from reference gene primer amplification. TCRdb's table, derived via immunoSEQ multiplex PCR, lists solely in-frame clones and lacks some. Clone size and the V and J calls come from that table; the DNA yielded D and trimming. The sample carries 150,000 or so clones, more than 70% recorded once. The sequenced sample consisted of peripheral blood. The receptor comes from a young man with active or convalescent COVID-19.

CDR3 sequence: CASSYLPSGSLNEQFF. The CDR3 bases are TGTGCCAGCAGTTACCTCCCTAGCGGGAGCTTGAATGAGCAGTTCTTC. V and J are TRBV6-5 and TRBJ2-1; 10 bases align to TRBD2. V trimming: 2 bases; J trimming: 7 bases; junction bases outside the gene matches: 8. The CDR3 extends over 16 amino acids. Germline-derived CDR1 and CDR2 are MNHEY and SVGAGI.